This record concerns one TCR beta chain sequence. The data stem from a study of T-cell memory formation after mild COVID-19. Germline CDR1 is SGHDN and CDR2 is FVKESK. V dropped 0 bases and J dropped 5; count of bases not matched to a gene: 8. The CDR3 extends over 16 amino acids. TCRdb itself ran the 5' RACE reads through MiXCR, one entry per CDR3 protein. The repertoire holds approximately 290,000 distinct CDR3 sequences, with about 16% as singletons. Material for sequencing was PBMCs or a T cell subset sorted from them (not recorded which). The J gene is TRBJ2-7, the V gene TRBV14; 9 positions agree with TRBD1. The receptor's source is a young man who had mild COVID-19 (a few samples of this study predate the infection). Cell type and time point are not known. This chain's CDR3 is CASSQDRNRGQHEQYF. In DNA form, the CDR3 reads TGTGCCAGCAGCCAAGATAGGAACAGGGGGCAACACGAGCAGTACTTC.